The 2 T cell receptor beta chains below all came from one sample that was sequenced in a study of cytomegalovirus exposure and HLA in healthy donors. TCRdb keeps only in-frame clones here, not all; method: immunoSEQ multiplex PCR. The sample holds roughly 120,000 clones, approximately 89% seen once. Sequencing used PBMCs. The receptors stem from a woman aged 18-29 years in good health and CMV-seronegative.

This rearrangement joins TRBV7-2 to TRBJ1-2; no clear D. There are 13 residues in the CDR3. The germline V gene has CDR1 SGHTA and CDR2 FQGNSA. Trimming stripped 3 bases from V and 1 base from J, with 6 bases between. CDR3 coding DNA: TGTGCCAGCAGCTTTCACAGTAACTATGGCTACACCTTC. It is translated as CASSFHSNYGYTF.

The rearrangement joins TRBV7-2 to TRBJ1-2; D not resolved. V dropped 5 bases and J dropped 0 bases, with 13 bases sitting between them. The germline V gene has CDR1 SGHTA and CDR2 FQGNSA. CDR3 size: 15 residues. CDR3 protein: CASSHDRGANYGYTF. The CDR3 DNA reads TGTGCCAGCAGCCATGACCGAGGAGCTAACTATGGCTACACCTTC.